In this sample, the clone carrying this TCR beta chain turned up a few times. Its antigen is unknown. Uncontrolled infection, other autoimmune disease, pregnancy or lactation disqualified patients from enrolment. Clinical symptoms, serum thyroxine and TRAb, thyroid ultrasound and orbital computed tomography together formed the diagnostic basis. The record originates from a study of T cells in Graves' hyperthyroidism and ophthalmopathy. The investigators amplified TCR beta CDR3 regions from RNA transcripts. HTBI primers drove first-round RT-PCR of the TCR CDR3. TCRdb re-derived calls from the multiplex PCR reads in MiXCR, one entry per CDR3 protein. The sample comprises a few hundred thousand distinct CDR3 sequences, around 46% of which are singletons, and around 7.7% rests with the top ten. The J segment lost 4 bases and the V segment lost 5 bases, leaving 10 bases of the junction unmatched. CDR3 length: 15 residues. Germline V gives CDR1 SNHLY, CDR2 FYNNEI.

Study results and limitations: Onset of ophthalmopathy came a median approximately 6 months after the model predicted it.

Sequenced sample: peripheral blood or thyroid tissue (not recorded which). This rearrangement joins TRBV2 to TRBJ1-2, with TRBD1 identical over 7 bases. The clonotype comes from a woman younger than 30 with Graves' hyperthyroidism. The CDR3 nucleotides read TGTGCCAGCAGTTCGGGACAGCAAATCCCCTATGGCTACACCTTC. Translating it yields CASSSGQQIPYGYTF. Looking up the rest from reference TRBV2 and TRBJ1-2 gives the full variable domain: EPEVTQTPSHQVTQMGQEVILRCVPISNHLYFYWYRQILGQKVEFLVSFYNNEISEKSEIFDDQFSVERPDGSNFTLKIRSTKLEDSAMYFCASSSGQQIPYGYTFGSGTRLTVV.